The rows below give T cell receptor beta chains drawn from one sample of a study of response to subunit inactivated influenza vaccine. TCRdb re-derived calls from the RT-PCR reads in MiXCR, one entry per CDR3 protein. The sample consists of approximately 230,000 distinct CDR3 sequences, 10% to 15% of them appearing once. The sample consisted of non-naive T cells sorted from PBMCs, taken less than 15 days before vaccination. The source is a man aged 50 or older who received an inactivated influenza vaccine. CDR3s include the opening cysteine and the closing phenylalanine or tryptophan. The D gene is left open where the match is weak. The listing skips clone size in some rows; elsewhere it reads once, few, many or a size class.

d_gene: TRBD2; abundance: .; j_gene: TRBJ2-3; v_gene: TRBV29-1; CDR3nt: TGCAGCGTTGCGACTCAAGCGGGGGCCACAGATACGCAGTATTTT; CDR3aa: CSVATQAGATDTQYF
d_gene: TRBD1; abundance: few; j_gene: TRBJ1-4; v_gene: TRBV24-1; CDR3nt: TGTGCCACCAGTGGATTCGAGACAGGGAATGAAAAACTGTTTTTT; CDR3aa: CATSGFETGNEKLFF
d_gene: .; abundance: many; j_gene: TRBJ2-1; v_gene: TRBV2; CDR3nt: TGTGCCAGCGGAAACAATGAGCAGTTCTTC; CDR3aa: CASGNNEQFF
d_gene: .; abundance: few; j_gene: TRBJ2-5; v_gene: TRBV4-3; CDR3nt: TGCGCCAGCAGCCAAATGTCAGGTCAAGAGACCCAGTACTTC; CDR3aa: CASSQMSGQETQYF
d_gene: TRBD2; abundance: few; j_gene: TRBJ2-1; v_gene: TRBV7-9; CDR3nt: TGTGCCAGCAGCTTAGGGGGACTAGTTACATATGAGCAGTTCTTC; CDR3aa: CASSLGGLVTYEQFF
d_gene: .; abundance: few; j_gene: TRBJ1-4; v_gene: TRBV4-2; CDR3nt: TGTGCCAGCAGCCAAGAGAGAAACCGAGCCCATGAAAAACTGTTTTTT; CDR3aa: CASSQERNRAHEKLFF
d_gene: .; abundance: many; j_gene: TRBJ2-1; v_gene: TRBV12-3/TRBV12-4; CDR3nt: TGTGCCAGCAGTTTAGAAACCTACAATGAGCAGTTCTTC; CDR3aa: CASSLETYNEQFF
d_gene: .; abundance: many; j_gene: TRBJ2-5; v_gene: TRBV5-1; CDR3nt: TGCGCCAGCAGCTGGGGAAACGCGGGGATGGAGACCCAGTACTTC; CDR3aa: CASSWGNAGMETQYF
d_gene: TRBD1; abundance: .; j_gene: TRBJ2-7; v_gene: TRBV30; CDR3nt: TGTGCCTGGAGTTCGCCCGGGACAGGGAGGAGACACAGGCAGTACTTC; CDR3aa: CAWSSPGTGRRHRQYF
d_gene: TRBD2; abundance: many; j_gene: TRBJ2-1; v_gene: TRBV7-9; CDR3nt: TGTGCCAGCAGCTTAGCTGGGACTAGAAGGGTTGATGAGCAGTTCTTC; CDR3aa: CASSLAGTRRVDEQFF
d_gene: .; abundance: few; j_gene: TRBJ2-1; v_gene: TRBV4-3; CDR3nt: TGCGCCAGCAGCCAAGAGCCTAGAGGCGGTTACAATGAGCAGTTCTTC; CDR3aa: CASSQEPRGGYNEQFF
d_gene: .; abundance: .; j_gene: TRBJ1-1; v_gene: TRBV12-3/TRBV12-4; CDR3nt: TGTGCCAGCAGGGGGGGCAGTTGGACTGAAGCTTTCTTT; CDR3aa: CASRGGSWTEAFF
d_gene: .; abundance: few; j_gene: TRBJ2-3; v_gene: TRBV20-1; CDR3nt: TGCAGTGCAAGCCGGGACTTAAAGGGCACAGATACGCAGTATTTT; CDR3aa: CSASRDLKGTDTQYF
d_gene: .; abundance: .; j_gene: TRBJ2-3; v_gene: TRBV20-1; CDR3nt: TGCAGTGCCACCAGGACAGATACGCAGTATTTT; CDR3aa: CSATRTDTQYF
d_gene: .; abundance: .; j_gene: TRBJ2-1; v_gene: TRBV7-9; CDR3nt: TGTGCCAGCAGCCCCATGATTCAACTAGGCGCCTACAATGAGCAGTTCTTC; CDR3aa: CASSPMIQLGAYNEQFF
d_gene: .; abundance: many; j_gene: TRBJ1-1; v_gene: TRBV4-3; CDR3nt: TGCGCCAGCAGCCGTCTCTTGGGGGGGGAAGCTTTCTTT; CDR3aa: CASSRLLGGEAFF
d_gene: .; abundance: .; j_gene: TRBJ2-7; v_gene: TRBV10-3; CDR3nt: TGTGCCATCAGCCCTGGGCCCTACGAGCAGTACTTC; CDR3aa: CAISPGPYEQYF
d_gene: .; abundance: many; j_gene: TRBJ1-1; v_gene: TRBV5-6; CDR3nt: TGTGCCAGCAGCTCGAGGGGGATTGGCACTGAAGCTTTCTTT; CDR3aa: CASSSRGIGTEAFF
d_gene: .; abundance: .; j_gene: TRBJ1-4; v_gene: TRBV4-3; CDR3nt: TGCGCCAGCAGCCAAGATCGGAAGGGAGGACTGTTTTTT; CDR3aa: CASSQDRKGGLFF
d_gene: .; abundance: few; j_gene: TRBJ2-2; v_gene: TRBV5-1; CDR3nt: TGCGCCAGCAGTCCGGGACTGCGGGCGCGGGAGCTGTTTTTT; CDR3aa: CASSPGLRARELFF
d_gene: TRBD1; abundance: .; j_gene: TRBJ1-2; v_gene: TRBV28; CDR3nt: TGTGCCAGCAGTCATGGGACAGGGGGAAACTATGGCTACACCTTC; CDR3aa: CASSHGTGGNYGYTF
d_gene: TRBD1; abundance: few; j_gene: TRBJ2-1; v_gene: TRBV7-2; CDR3nt: TGTGCCAGCAGCCCGATGGGACAGACCTACAATGAGCAGTTCTTC; CDR3aa: CASSPMGQTYNEQFF
d_gene: TRBD2; abundance: many; j_gene: TRBJ2-7; v_gene: TRBV29-1; CDR3nt: TGCAGCGTAGGACTAGCGGGAGGGCTGAGCGAGCAGTACTTC; CDR3aa: CSVGLAGGLSEQYF
d_gene: TRBD2; abundance: few; j_gene: TRBJ2-2; v_gene: TRBV20-1; CDR3nt: TGCAGTGCTAGAGGCGGGAGGGCCAGGGGGGAGCTGTTTTTT; CDR3aa: CSARGGRARGELFF
d_gene: TRBD2; abundance: few; j_gene: TRBJ2-1; v_gene: TRBV5-1; CDR3nt: TGCGCCAGCAGAATCAATGGCGGGAGGGCGTACGAGCAGTTCTTC; CDR3aa: CASRINGGRAYEQFF
d_gene: .; abundance: few; j_gene: TRBJ1-6; v_gene: TRBV12-3/TRBV12-4; CDR3nt: TGTGCCAGCAGTAGAAGCTCCGGGACGGTTAATTCACCCCTCCACTTT; CDR3aa: CASSRSSGTVNSPLHF
d_gene: .; abundance: many; j_gene: TRBJ2-1; v_gene: TRBV27; CDR3nt: TGTGCCAGCAGTTTCTTGGGGAGGCACAATGAGCAGTTCTTC; CDR3aa: CASSFLGRHNEQFF
d_gene: TRBD1; abundance: many; j_gene: TRBJ2-7; v_gene: TRBV5-1; CDR3nt: TGCGCCAGCAGCTCTACCGGGACAGGGTTGTACGAGCAGTACTTC; CDR3aa: CASSSTGTGLYEQYF
d_gene: .; abundance: few; j_gene: TRBJ2-1; v_gene: TRBV20-1; CDR3nt: TGCAGTGCTAGGAAGCCTCCGAGCTCCTACAATGAGCAGTTCTTC; CDR3aa: CSARKPPSSYNEQFF
d_gene: .; abundance: .; j_gene: TRBJ2-1; v_gene: TRBV18; CDR3nt: TGTGCCAGCTCACCAGGGGCGGGCTCCTACAATGAGCAGTTCTTC; CDR3aa: CASSPGAGSYNEQFF
d_gene: .; abundance: many; j_gene: TRBJ2-7; v_gene: TRBV9; CDR3nt: TGTGCCAGCAGCGTAGGCAGGGTGATGGGAGAGCAGTACTTC; CDR3aa: CASSVGRVMGEQYF
d_gene: .; abundance: .; j_gene: TRBJ1-4; v_gene: TRBV28; CDR3nt: TGTGCCAGCAGTTTGGATCGGTGGGAGGAAAAACTGTTTTTT; CDR3aa: CASSLDRWEEKLFF
d_gene: TRBD2; abundance: many; j_gene: TRBJ2-3; v_gene: TRBV29-1; CDR3nt: TGCAGCGTTCCTCTAGCGGGCACAGATACGCAGTATTTT; CDR3aa: CSVPLAGTDTQYF
d_gene: .; abundance: few; j_gene: TRBJ1-3; v_gene: TRBV9; CDR3nt: TGTGCCAGCAGCGTAGTTCCGAGGTCAGGAAACACCATATATTTT; CDR3aa: CASSVVPRSGNTIYF